This T cell receptor (beta chain) stems from a study of T cell clonotyping in hematopoietic cell transplantation. Notes on the study in general: Graft donor and pretransplant recipient Inverse Simpson Index values predicted broader posttransplant TCR diversity.

In regard to this clone: Its specificity is not known.

CDR1 and CDR2 from the germline V gene are SGHTS and YDEGEE. Trimming took 1 base from V and 6 from J; bases not matched to a gene: 5. This CDR3 has 16 residues. TCRdb's copy holds only in-frame clones and misses some; the assay was immunoSEQ multiplex PCR. The sample shows around 7,400 clones, 96% of them seen only once. This clonotype was sampled from a male patient aged 35 to 55 who had an allogeneic stem cell transplant from a related donor, so the T cells may come from the graft donor. Some clones in this sample may be carry-over from other donors' samples. This chain links TRBV5-8 with TRBJ1-5; 12 bases are a match to TRBD1. Source: PBMCs, taken 30 days after allogeneic stem cell transplant. The CDR3 DNA sequence: TGTGCCAGCAGCTTGCGGGGACAGGGGGCGAGTCAGCCCCAGCATTTT. Amino acids: CASSLRGQGASQPQHF.